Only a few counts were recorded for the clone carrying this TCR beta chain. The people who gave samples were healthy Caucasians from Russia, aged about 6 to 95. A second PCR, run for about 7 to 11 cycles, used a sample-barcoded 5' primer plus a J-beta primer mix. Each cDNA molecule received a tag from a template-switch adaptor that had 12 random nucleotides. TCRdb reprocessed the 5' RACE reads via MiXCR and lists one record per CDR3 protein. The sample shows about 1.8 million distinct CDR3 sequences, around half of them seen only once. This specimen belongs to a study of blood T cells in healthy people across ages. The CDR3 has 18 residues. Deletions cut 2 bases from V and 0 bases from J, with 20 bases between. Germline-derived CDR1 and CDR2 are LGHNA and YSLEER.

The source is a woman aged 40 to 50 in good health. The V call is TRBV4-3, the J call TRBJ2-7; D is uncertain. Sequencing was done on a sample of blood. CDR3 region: CASSQTPDHQTISYEQYF. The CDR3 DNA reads TGCGCCAGCAGCCAAACCCCCGATCACCAAACCATCTCCTACGAGCAGTACTTC.